The next 3 T cell receptor beta chains were all read from a single sample in a study of T cells after yellow fever vaccination (dated by TCRdb to the late 2010s). Library preparation employed 5' RACE. Data came from an Illumina NovaSeq 6000. TCRdb handled the public reads itself, with Q25 trimming in fastp and clone calling in MiXCR, and kept productive beta chains. Duplicate CDR3 protein sequences are folded into a single record with the most common DNA and genes. This sample holds 340,000 or so distinct CDR3 sequences; approximately 12% were observed only once. 3.2% of the sample is held by the ten biggest clonotypes. The intended sense of this specimen's treatment or condition label: live attenuated yellow fever vaccine strain. Specimen: CD4+ T cells sorted from PBMCs, collected 15 days after the yellow fever booster vaccination. The receptors were sampled from a young man who received the YFV17D yellow fever vaccine.

V is TRBV10-3 and J is TRBJ1-3; D call uncertain. The germline V gene encodes CDR1 ENHRY and CDR2 SYGVKD. This CDR3 has 15 residues. Between the trimmed V and J ends, which lost 2 bases and 0 bases, there was a span of 8 bases. In DNA form, the CDR3 reads TGTGCCATCAGTGAGCAAGCAGGCTCTGGAAACACCATATATTTT. Protein product: CAISEQAGSGNTIYF.

The rearrangement uses TRBV4-3 and TRBJ1-2; D is uncertain. Per the germline V gene, CDR1 is LGHNA and CDR2 is YSLEER. V lost 0 bases and J 4 bases, leaving 15 bases between the germline ends. The CDR3 is 16 amino acids. For the CDR3, the DNA is TGCGCCAGCAGCCAAGAACCGGGAACAGCTAGCTATGGCTACACCTTC. Protein product: CASSQEPGTASYGYTF.

This clonotype was observed a handful of times. J is TRBJ1-2 and V is TRBV29-1; D might be TRBD1 (5 bases). The CDR3 loop spans 10 amino acids. Trimming took off 5 bases at V and 13 bases at J, with 14 bases between the two ends. Germline assignment: CDR1 SQVTM and CDR2 ANQGSEA. The CDR3 DNA reads as TGCAGCGTTTCCGGGGGAATTTGCACCTTC. Translation gives CSVSGGICTF. Full variable domain (remainder filled in from reference TRBV29-1 and TRBJ1-2): SAVISQKPSRDICQRGTSLTIQCQVDSQVTMMFWYRQQPGQSLTLIATANQGSEATYESGFVIDKFPISRPNLTFSTLTVSNMSPEDSSIYLCSVSGGICTFGSGTRLTVV.